The 13 T cell receptor beta chains presented below share a single source sample, sequenced in a study of CD8 T cells in ankylosing spondylitis. TCRdb re-derived calls from the 5' RACE reads in MiXCR, one entry per CDR3 protein. The top ten hold approximately 35% of the sample, which has 25,000 to 35,000 distinct CDR3 sequences, 14% seen once. Material for sequencing was blood. All receptors come from a male donor with ankylosing spondylitis or in good health (not recorded which).

The gene calls are TRBV29-1 and TRBJ1-1; the match to TRBD1 covers 9 bases. The CDR3 has 12 residues. CDR1 SQVTM and CDR2 ANQGSEA come from the germline V gene. V lost 1 base and J lost 6; bases outside the gene matches: 0. CDR3 DNA: TGCAGCGTTGAAGGGGACAGGGCTGAAGCTTTCTTT. It specifies CSVEGDRAEAFF.

The chain has TRBV12-3 or TRBV12-4 and TRBJ1-4, with TRBD1 as a possible D gene (5 bases). The CDR3 has 15 amino acids. Between the trimmed V and J ends, which lost 5 bases and 6 bases, there was a span of 16 bases. For the CDR3, the DNA is TGTGCCAGCAGTCCCCTTGGGGTGGGGGATGAAAAACTGTTTTTT. It is translated as CASSPLGVGDEKLFF.

In this sample, this clonotype turned up a few times. The chain has TRBV25-1 and TRBJ2-1; TRBD2 matches 12 bases. The CDR3 consists of 15 residues. Germline CDR1 is MGHDK and CDR2 is SYGVNS. V dropped 5 bases and J dropped 6; count of bases not matched to a gene: 5. The CDR3 coding sequence is TGTGCCAGCAGTAGACTAGCGGGGGAACCCAATGAGCAGTTCTTC. Translation gives CASSRLAGEPNEQFF.

V usage is TRBV29-1 and J usage is TRBJ2-2, with D possibly being TRBD2 (6 bases). Germline assignment: CDR1 SQVTM and CDR2 ANQGSEA. Trimming left V 4 bases short and J 1 base short, with 16 bases between. The length of the CDR3 is 16 residues. CDR3 coding DNA: TGCAGCGTTGCGGGTATCGGGAGTGAGAACACCGGGGAGCTGTTTTTT. Translation: CSVAGIGSENTGELFF.

This clonotype was observed a few times. The J gene is TRBJ1-1, the V gene TRBV20-1; D possibly corresponds to TRBD1 (6 bases). Trimming removed 0 bases at V and 1 base at J, with 12 bases between. CDR1 and CDR2 from the germline V gene are DFQATT and SNEGSKA (reference sequence). CDR3 size: 15 residues. DNA of the CDR3: TGCAGTGCTAGAGACCCCGGGGGGCCGAACACTGAAGCTTTCTTT. It specifies CSARDPGGPNTEAFF.

V and J are TRBV28 and TRBJ2-2; TRBD2 might be the D (7 bases). The germline CDR1 and CDR2 sequences are MDHEN and SYDVKM. The germline V and J ends were trimmed by 4 bases and 2 bases, with 17 bases remaining between them. This CDR3 is 17 amino acids long. The CDR3 sequence is CASSSGWSGGNTGELFF. The CDR3 DNA reads as TGTGCCAGCAGTTCAGGATGGTCGGGGGGCAACACCGGGGAGCTGTTTTTT.

This chain joins TRBV5-6 and TRBJ2-5, with D hard to call. V was cut by 0 bases and J by 4 bases, with 10 bases left in between. Per the germline V gene, CDR1 is SGHDT and CDR2 is YYEEEE. The CDR3 covers 14 residues. CDR3 DNA: TGTGCCAGCAGCTTGGAGTATCGGAGAGAGACCCAGTACTTC. Encoded protein: CASSLEYRRETQYF.

Only a few counts were recorded for this clonotype. V usage is TRBV10-3 and J usage is TRBJ1-1; the D gene is possibly TRBD1 (5 bases). Germline V lookup: CDR1 ENHRY, CDR2 SYGVKD. Trimming shortened V by 6 bases and J by 5 bases, and 19 bases separated the two germline ends. The CDR3 contains 15 residues. Written as DNA, the CDR3 is TGTGCCATCAGAGGGACCTCAGCCCCAGGTACTGAAGCTTTCTTT. As protein: CAIRGTSAPGTEAFF.

The rearrangement joins TRBV12-3 or TRBV12-4 to TRBJ1-4; D is unresolved. Trimming shortened V by 8 bases and J by 6 bases, and 13 bases separated the two germline ends. The CDR3 is 13 residues long. The DNA of the CDR3 is TGTGCCAGCGGGCAGGCGTTAGATGAAAAACTGTTTTTT. As protein: CASGQALDEKLFF.

This sequence joins TRBV29-1 and TRBJ2-2, with D maybe TRBD2 (5 bases). CDR1 is SQVTM, CDR2 ANQGSEA, per germline. With 6 bases removed from V and 6 bases from J, the gap between germline ends came to 14 bases. This CDR3 has 13 amino acids. CDR3 in DNA: TGCAGCGTCGCTAGCTTTCGAGCCGGGGAGCTGTTTTTT. Protein sequence: CSVASFRAGELFF.

This clonotype occurred a few times. This sequence joins TRBV29-1 and TRBJ1-1; D is unclear. The length of the CDR3 is 13 residues. From germline, CDR1 is SQVTM and CDR2 ANQGSEA. Trimming removed 7 bases from V and 2 bases from J, with 14 bases in between. The CDR3, as DNA: TGCAGCGGAAGTTCACGGGTAAACACTGAAGCTTTCTTT. Its translation: CSGSSRVNTEAFF.

Many counts were recorded for this clonotype. As DNA, the CDR3 is TGCAGCGTAGGACCCTTAACAGGGGGCAATGAAAAACTGTTTTTT. Amino acid sequence: CSVGPLTGGNEKLFF. The chain uses TRBV29-1 and TRBJ1-4; 9 bases match TRBD1. The CDR3 extends over 15 amino acids. From germline, CDR1 is SQVTM and CDR2 ANQGSEA. With V trimmed by 6 bases and J by 5 bases, 10 bases remained unmatched.

This clonotype was counted a few times. This chain joins TRBV12-3 or TRBV12-4 and TRBJ2-2; 8 bases fit TRBD2. The V and J ends lost 5 bases and 7 bases, in that order; junction bases with no gene match: 9. The CDR3 loop spans 15 amino acids. CDR3: CASSPRGGPGGELFF. DNA for the CDR3: TGTGCCAGCAGTCCCCGCGGGGGGCCGGGCGGGGAGCTGTTTTTT.